This TCR beta chain appears in the sequencing data of a study of blood T cell repertoires in COVID-19. Study-wide context: Specimens from acute and convalescent COVID-19 originated in the United States, Italy and Spain. Sample material is recorded as cDNA or gDNA derived from T cells, B-cell-depleted T cells, or PBMCs.

Germline assignment: CDR1 LGHDT and CDR2 YNNKEL (reference sequence). Between the trimmed V and J ends, which lost 3 bases and 5 bases, there was a span of 16 bases. The CDR3 extends over 16 amino acids. In the original analysis: Amplification of reference gene primers was used by the study to estimate nucleated cell counts. Libraries were prepared by immunoSEQ multiplex PCR; TCRdb keeps only in-frame clonotypes and omits some of them. That table is the source of V, J and clone size, and D and trimming were worked out from the DNA. The data contain under 250,000 clones, around 82% of them singletons.

This sequence joins TRBV3-1 (or the pseudogene TRBV3-2) and TRBJ1-4; D is perhaps TRBD1 (5 bases). The clonotype originates from a man in his forties with active or convalescent COVID-19. Sequencing was carried out using peripheral blood. CDR3 sequence: CASSQDTGAGNEKLFF. CDR3 coding DNA: TGTGCCAGCAGCCAGGACACCGGCGCAGGCAATGAAAAACTGTTTTTT.